This entry lists 13 T cell receptor beta chains sequenced from one sample in a study of T cell changes during pregnancy in multiple sclerosis. Measured with immunoSEQ multiplex PCR; TCRdb has only the in-frame clones, and not every one. The sample lists about 67,000 clones, 91% occurring once. Material: peripheral blood, obtained in the second trimester of pregnancy. The receptors here all came from a female donor with multiple sclerosis, enrolled in a pregnancy study.

The chain joins TRBV7-2 to TRBJ2-5; 9 positions agree with TRBD1. V gave up 6 bases and J gave up 0 bases; unmatched junction bases: 5. This CDR3 has 15 amino acids. The germline CDR1 and CDR2 sequences are SGHTA and FQGNSA. CDR3 protein: CASSRDRGNQETQYF. The CDR3 DNA reads as TGTGCCAGCAGTAGAGACAGGGGGAACCAAGAGACCCAGTACTTC.

This clone was seen only once. The V call is TRBV18, the J call TRBJ2-7; a possible D gene is TRBD2 (5 bases). V was cut by 2 bases and J by 1 base, with 15 bases left in between. Looked up from germline, CDR1 is KGHSH and CDR2 is LQKENI. The CDR3 runs 16 residues. CDR3 loop: CASSPGVGIGSYEQYF. Here the CDR3 DNA reads TGTGCCAGCTCACCAGGGGTCGGGATTGGATCCTACGAGCAGTACTTC.

The CDR3 nucleotides read TGTGCCAGCATGACTGGGACAGGGCGTGAAGCTTTCTTT. Its translation is CASMTGTGREAFF. The rearrangement joins TRBV2 to TRBJ1-1; TRBD1 matches 9 bases. This CDR3 has 13 residues. The germline V gene encodes CDR1 SNHLY and CDR2 FYNNEI. With V trimmed by 7 bases and J by 7 bases, 7 bases remained unmatched.

This chain links TRBV11-2 with TRBJ1-2; 7 bases match TRBD1. The CDR3 sequence is 16 residues long. With V trimmed by 1 base and J by 1 base, 6 bases remained unmatched. Germline values: CDR1 SGHAT, CDR2 FQNNGV. This CDR3 reads CASSLGPDRVNYGYTF. The DNA of the CDR3 is TGTGCCAGCAGCTTAGGTCCCGACAGGGTTAACTATGGCTACACCTTC.

V usage is TRBV7-2 and J usage is TRBJ2-2, with D perhaps matching TRBD2 (5 bases). Trimming removed 3 bases from V and 3 bases from J, with 8 bases in between. There are 14 residues in the CDR3. Germline values: CDR1 SGHTA, CDR2 FQGNSA. The CDR3 sequence is CASSFIGDTGELFF. The CDR3 DNA sequence: TGTGCCAGCAGCTTTATCGGGGACACCGGGGAGCTGTTTTTT.

V is TRBV30 and J is TRBJ2-3, with D hard to call. V lost 2 bases to trimming and J lost 6 bases, with 9 bases between them. The CDR3 spans 12 residues. Germline V gene lookup returns CDR1 GTSNPN and CDR2 SVGIG (reference sequence). The CDR3 DNA reads as TGTGCCTGGAGTCCCCCCGGGGATACGCAGTATTTT. Translated: CAWSPPGDTQYF. Based on the CDR3 plus reference TRBV30 and TRBJ2-3, the full variable domain is SQTIHQWPATLVQPVGSPLSLECTVEGTSNPNLYWYRQAAGRGLQLLFYSVGIGQISSEVPQNLSASRPQDRQFILSSKKLLLSDSGFYLCAWSPPGDTQYFGPGTRLTVL.

The rearrangement links TRBV7-2 to TRBJ2-1; 8 nucleotides agree with TRBD1. CDR3 length: 15 residues. J was trimmed by 3 bases and V by 1 base; bases with no gene match: 2. Germline CDR1 reads SGHTA; CDR2 reads FQGNSA. The CDR3, as DNA: TGTGCCAGCAGCTTAGTAGGGACAGGCTACAATGAGCAGTTCTTC. Residues: CASSLVGTGYNEQFF.

This clone was seen only a few times. This chain uses TRBV12-5 with TRBJ1-1, with D unclear. The V end lost 2 bases, the J end lost 0 bases, and 7 bases lay between the germline ends. The CDR3 runs to 14 residues. CDR1 and CDR2 (germline): LGHNT, FRNRAP. The CDR3 DNA reads as TGTGCTAGTGGTTTGCCAGGTATGAACACTGAAGCTTTCTTT. Translating it yields CASGLPGMNTEAFF.

The gene calls are TRBV7-7 and TRBJ2-7; TRBD2 matches 9 bases. The germline gives CDR1 SSHAT, CDR2 FNYEAQ (reference sequence). There are 14 residues in the CDR3. The V gene end was trimmed by 3 bases and the J gene end by 5 bases; junction bases not matched to a gene: 5. The CDR3 DNA follows: TGTGCCAGCAGCTTTAGCGGGAGTAGCAACGAGCAGTACTTC. It codes for CASSFSGSSNEQYF.

The chain links TRBV6-5 to TRBJ1-1, with D unclear. The V gene's germline CDR1 is MNHEY and CDR2 SVGAGI. Trimming stripped 2 bases from V and 1 base from J, with 11 bases between. The CDR3 extends over 15 amino acids. The CDR3 reads CASSYGPGWNTEAFF. DNA for the CDR3: TGTGCCAGCAGTTACGGTCCGGGGTGGAACACTGAAGCTTTCTTT.

The chain recombines TRBV6-5 with TRBJ1-3; D is unresolved. The CDR3 spans 15 residues. V was cut by 6 bases and J by 0 bases, with 12 bases left in between. Germline-derived CDR1 and CDR2 are MNHEY and SVGAGI. This chain's CDR3 is CASSIQEDSGNTIYF. In DNA form, the CDR3 reads TGTGCCAGCAGCATTCAGGAGGACTCTGGAAACACCATATATTTT.

This sequence joins TRBV27 and TRBJ2-1, with 13 bases matching TRBD2. The germline V gene encodes CDR1 MNHEY and CDR2 SMNVEV (reference sequence). CDR3 length: 16 amino acids. With V trimmed by 7 bases and J by 9 bases, 12 bases remained unmatched. CDR3 residues: CASIYPGLAGEPEQFF. CDR3 in DNA: TGTGCCAGCATTTACCCCGGACTAGCGGGAGAACCTGAGCAGTTCTTC.

The chain uses TRBV4-2 and TRBJ2-7, with TRBD1 identical over 10 bases. The CDR3 extends over 17 amino acids. V dropped 0 bases and J dropped 2; count of bases not matched to a gene: 7. Germline CDR1 and CDR2: LGHNA and YNFKEQ. CDR3: CASSQDLPGTGAYEQYF. DNA for the CDR3: TGTGCCAGCAGCCAAGATTTACCCGGGACAGGGGCCTACGAGCAGTACTTC.